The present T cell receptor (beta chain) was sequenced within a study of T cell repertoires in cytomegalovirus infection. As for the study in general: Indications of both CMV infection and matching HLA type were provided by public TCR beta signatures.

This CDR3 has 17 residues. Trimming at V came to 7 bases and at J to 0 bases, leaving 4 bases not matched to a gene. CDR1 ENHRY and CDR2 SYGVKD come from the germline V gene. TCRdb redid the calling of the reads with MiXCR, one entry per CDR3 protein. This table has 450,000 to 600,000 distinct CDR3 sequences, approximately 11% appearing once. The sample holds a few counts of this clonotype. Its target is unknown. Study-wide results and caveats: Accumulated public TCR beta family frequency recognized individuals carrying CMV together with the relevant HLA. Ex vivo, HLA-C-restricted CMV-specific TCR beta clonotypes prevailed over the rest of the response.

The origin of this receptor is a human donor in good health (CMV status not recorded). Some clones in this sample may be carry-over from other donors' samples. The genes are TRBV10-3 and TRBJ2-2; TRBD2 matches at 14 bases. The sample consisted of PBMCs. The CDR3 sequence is CAINSGLAGANTGELFF. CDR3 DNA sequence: TGTGCCATCAACTCGGGACTAGCGGGGGCGAACACCGGGGAGCTGTTTTTT.